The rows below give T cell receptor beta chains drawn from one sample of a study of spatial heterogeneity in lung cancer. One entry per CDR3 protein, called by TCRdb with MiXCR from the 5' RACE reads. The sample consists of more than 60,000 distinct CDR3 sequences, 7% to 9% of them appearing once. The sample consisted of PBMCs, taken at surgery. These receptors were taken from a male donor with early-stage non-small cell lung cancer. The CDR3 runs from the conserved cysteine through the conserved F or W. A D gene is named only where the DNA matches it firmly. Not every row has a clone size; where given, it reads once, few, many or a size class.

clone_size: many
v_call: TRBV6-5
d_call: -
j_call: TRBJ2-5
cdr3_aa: CASSQSVRGGQETQYF
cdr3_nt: TGTGCCAGCAGCCAATCGGTCAGGGGGGGTCAAGAGACCCAGTACTTC

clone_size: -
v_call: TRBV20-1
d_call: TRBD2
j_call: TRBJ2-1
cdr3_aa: CSAGLAGGVNQQFF
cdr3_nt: TGCAGTGCAGGACTAGCGGGAGGAGTCAATCAGCAGTTCTTC

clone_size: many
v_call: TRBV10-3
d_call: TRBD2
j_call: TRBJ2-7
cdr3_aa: CAISVGPTSAYEQYF
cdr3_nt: TGTGCCATCAGTGTCGGCCCGACTAGCGCCTACGAGCAGTACTTC

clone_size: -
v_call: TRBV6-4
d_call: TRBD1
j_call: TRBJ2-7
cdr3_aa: CASSERDSKYF
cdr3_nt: TGTGCCAGCAGTGAAAGGGACAGTAAGTACTTC

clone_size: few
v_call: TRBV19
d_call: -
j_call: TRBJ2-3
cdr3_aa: CASSMGSGPTDTQYF
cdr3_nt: TGTGCCAGTAGTATGGGCAGCGGGCCCACAGATACGCAGTATTTT

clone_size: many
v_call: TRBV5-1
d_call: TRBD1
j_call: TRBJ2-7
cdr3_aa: CASSLSQRDRHTYEQYF
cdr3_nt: TGCGCCAGCAGCCTATCGCAACGGGACAGACATACCTACGAGCAGTACTTC

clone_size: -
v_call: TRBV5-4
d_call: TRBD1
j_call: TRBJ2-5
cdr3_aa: CASSFKKTGMETQYF
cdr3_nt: TGTGCCAGCAGCTTTAAAAAGACAGGGATGGAGACCCAGTACTTC

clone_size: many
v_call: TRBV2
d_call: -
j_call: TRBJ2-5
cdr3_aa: CASSAAIEQTQYF
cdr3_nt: TGTGCCAGCAGTGCGGCAATCGAACAGACCCAGTACTTC

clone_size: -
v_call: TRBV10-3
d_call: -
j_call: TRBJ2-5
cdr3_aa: CAISESAGRGKETQYF
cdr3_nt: TGTGCCATCAGTGAGTCGGCGGGACGCGGGAAAGAGACCCAGTACTTC

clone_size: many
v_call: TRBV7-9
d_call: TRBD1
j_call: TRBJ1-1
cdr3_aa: CASSLGQGETEAFF
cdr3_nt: TGTGCCAGCAGCTTAGGGCAGGGGGAGACTGAAGCTTTCTTT

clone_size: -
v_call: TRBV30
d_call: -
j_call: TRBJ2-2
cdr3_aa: CAWNPRGAGELFF
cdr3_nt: TGTGCCTGGAATCCCCGGGGCGCCGGGGAGCTGTTTTTT

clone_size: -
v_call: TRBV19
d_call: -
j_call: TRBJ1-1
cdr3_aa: CASSLALEAFF
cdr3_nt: TGTGCCAGTAGTCTAGCCCTTGAAGCTTTCTTT

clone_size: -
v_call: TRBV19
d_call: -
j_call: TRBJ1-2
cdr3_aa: CASSPPGGVPYGYTF
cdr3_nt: TGTGCCAGTAGTCCCCCCGGGGGCGTTCCTTATGGCTACACCTTC

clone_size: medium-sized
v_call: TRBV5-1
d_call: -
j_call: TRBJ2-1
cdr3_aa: CASSEGYLDEQFF
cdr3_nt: TGCGCCAGCAGCGAAGGTTACTTGGATGAGCAGTTCTTC

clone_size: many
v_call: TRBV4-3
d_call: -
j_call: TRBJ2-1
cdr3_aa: CASSQVSGGWDEQFF
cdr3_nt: TGCGCCAGCAGCCAAGTATCTGGGGGCTGGGATGAGCAGTTCTTC

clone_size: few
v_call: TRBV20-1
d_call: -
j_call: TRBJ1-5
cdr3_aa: CSAQHRGVINQPQHF
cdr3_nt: TGCAGTGCTCAGCATAGGGGGGTAATCAATCAGCCCCAGCATTTT

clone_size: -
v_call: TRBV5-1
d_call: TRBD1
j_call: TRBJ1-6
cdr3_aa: CASSLQGIPAPLHF
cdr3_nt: TGCGCCAGCAGCTTACAGGGGATACCGGCACCCCTCCACTTT

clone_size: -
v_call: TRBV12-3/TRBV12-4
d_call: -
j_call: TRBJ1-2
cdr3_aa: CASSPDSPYGYTF
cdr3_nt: TGTGCCAGCAGTCCGGACAGCCCCTATGGCTACACCTTC

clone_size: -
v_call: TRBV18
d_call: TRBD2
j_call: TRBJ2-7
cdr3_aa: CASSPLAGGPDEQYF
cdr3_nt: TGTGCCAGCTCACCACTAGCGGGAGGGCCCGACGAGCAGTACTTC

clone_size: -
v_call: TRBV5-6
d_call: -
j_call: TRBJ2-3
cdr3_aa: CASSVTRDTQYF
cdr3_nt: TGTGCCAGCAGCGTAACCAGAGATACGCAGTATTTT

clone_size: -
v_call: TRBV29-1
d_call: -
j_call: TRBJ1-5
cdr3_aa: CSVEDKMGQPQHF
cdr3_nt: TGCAGCGTTGAAGATAAGATGGGTCAGCCCCAGCATTTT

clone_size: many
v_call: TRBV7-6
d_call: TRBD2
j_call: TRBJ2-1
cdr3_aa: CASSLGLPYNEQFF
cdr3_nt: TGTGCCAGCAGCTTGGGACTACCATACAATGAGCAGTTCTTC

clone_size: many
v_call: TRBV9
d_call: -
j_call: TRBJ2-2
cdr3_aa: CASSVLETGELFF
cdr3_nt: TGTGCCAGCAGCGTATTGGAAACCGGGGAGCTGTTTTTT

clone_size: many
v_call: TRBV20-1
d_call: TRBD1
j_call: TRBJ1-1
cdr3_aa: CSAPGQGGINTEAFF
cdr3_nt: TGCAGTGCACCGGGACAGGGGGGGATCAACACTGAAGCTTTCTTT

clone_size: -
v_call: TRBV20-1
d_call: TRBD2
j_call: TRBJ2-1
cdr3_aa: CSARDRSGSSYNEQFF
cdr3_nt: TGCAGTGCTAGAGATCGAAGCGGGAGCTCCTACAATGAGCAGTTCTTC

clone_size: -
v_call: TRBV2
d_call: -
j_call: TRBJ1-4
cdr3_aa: CASSDRGGIQELFF
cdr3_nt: TGTGCCAGCAGTGACAGGGGCGGAATTCAGGAACTGTTTTTT

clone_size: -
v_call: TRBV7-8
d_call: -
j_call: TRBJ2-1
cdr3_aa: CASSLTRSGDEQFF
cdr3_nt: TGTGCCAGCAGCCTGACTAGGTCGGGCGATGAGCAGTTCTTC

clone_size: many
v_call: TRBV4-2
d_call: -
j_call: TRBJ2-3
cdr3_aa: CASSQAGPLEGSDTQYF
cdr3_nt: TGTGCCAGCAGCCAAGCGGGTCCCCTGGAGGGGTCAGATACGCAGTATTTT

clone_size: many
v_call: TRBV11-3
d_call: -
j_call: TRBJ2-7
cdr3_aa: CASSPLARESEQYF
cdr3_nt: TGTGCCAGCAGCCCCCTCGCCCGGGAAAGCGAGCAGTACTTC

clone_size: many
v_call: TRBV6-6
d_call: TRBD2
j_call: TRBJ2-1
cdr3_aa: CASSYSWTSGRAGYNEQFF
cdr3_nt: TGTGCCAGCAGTTACTCGTGGACTAGCGGGAGGGCCGGGTACAATGAGCAGTTCTTC

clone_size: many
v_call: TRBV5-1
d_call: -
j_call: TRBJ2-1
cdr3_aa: CASSLNPAGLNEQFF
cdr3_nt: TGCGCCAGCAGCCTTAACCCCGCCGGCCTGAATGAGCAGTTCTTC

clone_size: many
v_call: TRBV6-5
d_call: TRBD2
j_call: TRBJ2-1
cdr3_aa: CASSPLGAGGGQFF
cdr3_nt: TGTGCCAGCAGCCCCCTTGGAGCGGGGGGTGGGCAGTTCTTC

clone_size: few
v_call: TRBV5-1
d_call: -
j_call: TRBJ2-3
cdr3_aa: CASSPLGGSTDTQYF
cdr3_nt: TGCGCCAGCAGCCCCCTGGGCGGAAGCACAGATACGCAGTATTTT

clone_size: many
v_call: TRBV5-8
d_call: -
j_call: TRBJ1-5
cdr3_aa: CASSFRGSRQPQHF
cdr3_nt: TGTGCCAGCAGCTTCCGGGGGAGCAGACAGCCCCAGCATTTT

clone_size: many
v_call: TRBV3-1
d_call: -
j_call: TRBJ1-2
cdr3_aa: CASSPPGLDGYTF
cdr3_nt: TGTGCCAGCAGCCCCCCAGGGTTGGATGGCTACACCTTC

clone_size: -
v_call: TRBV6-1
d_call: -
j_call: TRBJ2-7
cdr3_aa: CASSESRGYEQYF
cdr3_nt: TGTGCCAGCAGTGAATCGCGTGGCTACGAGCAGTACTTC

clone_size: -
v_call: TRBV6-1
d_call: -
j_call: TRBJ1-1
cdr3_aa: CASSERFFAEAFF
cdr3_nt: TGTGCCAGCAGTGAAAGGTTCTTTGCTGAAGCTTTCTTT

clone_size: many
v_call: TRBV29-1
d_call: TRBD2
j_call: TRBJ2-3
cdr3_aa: CSVKAGSTDTQYF
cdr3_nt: TGCAGCGTTAAAGCGGGATCCACAGATACGCAGTATTTT

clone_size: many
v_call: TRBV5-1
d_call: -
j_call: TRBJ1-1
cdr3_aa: CASSSRQVSEAFF
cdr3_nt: TGCGCCAGCAGCTCACGACAGGTATCTGAAGCTTTCTTT